The sequence of this T cell receptor beta chain was determined in a study of cytomegalovirus exposure and HLA in healthy donors. Overall study results and limits: Rare TCR sequences predominated, though certain public TCRs were found in many donors.

This PCR relied on a set of 60 Vbeta primers and 13 Jbeta primers. Produced via immunoSEQ multiplex PCR; TCRdb's table is partial and in-frame only. The sample has roughly 150,000 clones; 60% to 80% are singletons. This CDR3 region has 14 residues. Germline CDR1 reads SGHAT; CDR2 reads FQNNGV. Regarding this clone: The antigen is undetermined. The junction shows a germline mismatch at one end, possibly a read error.

The chain has TRBV11-2 and TRBJ2-7, with TRBD1 matching over 8 bases. This sequence was found in a man between 45 and 60 years old in good health and CMV-seropositive. The sequencing input was PBMCs. DNA of the CDR3: TGTGCCAGCAGTTTAGGACAGGGCCGGGGGGAGCAGTACTTC. Translating gives CASSLGQGRGEQYF.